These 28 T cell receptor beta chains originate from one sample sequenced in a study of patients and donors after allogeneic stem cell transplantation. TCRdb ran MiXCR on the RT-PCR reads and lists one entry per CDR3 protein. The sample includes 200,000 to 250,000 distinct CDR3 sequences, roughly 15% of them seen just once. Sequences were obtained from blood, either unsorted or a sorted T cell fraction (not recorded which). The receptors derive from a human donor who was either an allogeneic HSCT recipient or a stem cell or donor lymphocyte infusion donor (not recorded which). It is not recorded whose cells these are; they may come from a transplant donor.

This sequence joins TRBV6-1 and TRBJ1-1; D unclear. CDR3 size: 13 residues. Trimming took 3 bases from V and 0 from J, leaving 5 bases between them. Germline CDR1 MNHNS, CDR2 SASEGT. The CDR3 reads CASSDGLNTEAFF. For the CDR3, the DNA is TGTGCCAGCAGTGATGGGTTGAACACTGAAGCTTTCTTT.

This clonotype was seen only a few times. This chain links TRBV12-3 or TRBV12-4 with TRBJ2-2, with 15 positions matching TRBD2. J lost 8 bases, V lost 6 bases, and 7 bases had no gene match. This CDR3 region has 16 residues. CDR3 in amino acids: CASRTGTSGGTGELFF. CDR3 sequence (DNA): TGTGCCAGCAGGACCGGGACTAGCGGGGGGACGGGGGAGCTGTTTTTT.

There are a few counts of this clonotype. The chain employs TRBV7-9 and TRBJ1-6, with D uncertain. The CDR3 consists of 15 residues. Germline assignment: CDR1 SEHNR and CDR2 FQNEAQ (reference sequence). V lost 3 bases, J lost 9 bases, and 15 bases lay in between. The CDR3 DNA reads as TGTGCCAGCAGCTTTGGAAATGGGGAGCTTTCACCCCTCCACTTT. The encoded protein is CASSFGNGELSPLHF.

The rearrangement joins TRBV20-1 to TRBJ2-7; tentative D call: TRBD1 (6 bases). V shed 0 bases and J shed 0 bases, with 15 bases lying between them. The CDR3 has 16 residues. Per germline, CDR1 DFQATT and CDR2 SNEGSKA (reference sequence). The CDR3 DNA reads as TGCAGTGCTAGAGATTGGACAGCCAGGAGCTCCTACGAGCAGTACTTC. Protein: CSARDWTARSSYEQYF.

This clonotype was observed a handful of times. The rearrangement links TRBV30 to TRBJ1-1, with D possibly being TRBD1 (5 bases). V was shortened by 1 base and J by 4 bases, with 10 bases between the two germline ends. This CDR3 is built from 13 residues. Germline V gives CDR1 GTSNPN, CDR2 SVGIG (reference sequence). The CDR3 sequence is CAWSGQTGTEAFF. CDR3 sequence (DNA): TGTGCCTGGAGTGGACAGACGGGCACTGAAGCTTTCTTT. The full variable domain, with the rest looked up from reference TRBV30 and TRBJ1-1, is SQTIHQWPATLVQPVGSPLSLECTVEGTSNPNLYWYRQAAGRGLQLLFYSVGIGQISSEVPQNLSASRPQDRQFILSSKKLLLSDSGFYLCAWSGQTGTEAFFGQGTRLTVV.

This clonotype was seen ten or more times. The chain has TRBV20-1 and TRBJ1-1; 9 bases are a match to TRBD1. CDR1 is DFQATT, CDR2 SNEGSKA, per germline (reference sequence). The CDR3 runs 16 residues. Unmatched junction bases numbered 12, after V lost 7 bases and J lost 0 bases. The CDR3 sequence is CSVPPGTGLMNTEAFF. For the CDR3, the DNA is TGCAGTGTCCCCCCGGGGACAGGGCTCATGAACACTGAAGCTTTCTTT.

This clonotype was counted at least ten times. The chain joins TRBV7-8 to TRBJ1-1; possibly TRBD1 for D (5 bases). V lost 5 bases and J lost 3, with 10 bases in between. The CDR3 has 13 residues. CDR1 and CDR2 from the germline V gene are SGHVS and FQNEAQ. The CDR3 DNA follows: TGTGCCAGCAGCGCCGGAGGGGACACTGAAGCTTTCTTT. It translates to CASSAGGDTEAFF.

This chain links TRBV30 with TRBJ1-1; D is uncertain. The CDR3 is 12 residues long. Germline CDR1 reads GTSNPN; CDR2 reads SVGIG (reference sequence). V was clipped by 5 bases and J by 7 bases, with 14 bases between them. The CDR3 spells CAWGARDFEAFF. CDR3 nucleotide sequence: TGTGCCTGGGGCGCACGTGATTTTGAAGCTTTCTTT.

This chain links TRBV2 with TRBJ2-3; perhaps TRBD1 as D (5 bases). The germline V and J ends were trimmed by 7 bases and 4 bases, with 6 bases remaining between them. This CDR3 has 11 amino acids. Germline CDR1 is SNHLY and CDR2 is FYNNEI. The CDR3 nucleotides are TGTGCCAGCACCAGGGCAGATACGCAGTATTTT. Its translation: CASTRADTQYF.

The genes are TRBV30 and TRBJ1-2; D remains unclear. The germline V gene encodes CDR1 GTSNPN and CDR2 SVGIG (reference sequence). V lost 3 bases to trimming and J lost 4 bases, with 12 bases between them. CDR3 size: 13 residues. CDR3 residues: CAWSRSHVYGYTF. CDR3 DNA: TGTGCCTGGAGCAGAAGCCACGTCTATGGCTACACCTTC.

The J gene is TRBJ2-7, the V gene TRBV27, with 9 bases that match TRBD1. Trimming cost V 5 bases and J 7 bases; bases outside gene matches: 6. Germline V gene lookup returns CDR1 MNHEY and CDR2 SMNVEV (reference sequence). The CDR3 sequence is 13 residues long. This chain's CDR3 is CASSDTGTGEQYF. CDR3 nucleotides: TGTGCCAGCAGTGACACCGGGACAGGGGAGCAGTACTTC.

The chain is built from TRBV28 and TRBJ2-3; 7 bases match TRBD2. CDR3 length: 18 amino acids. Losses at the gene ends were 3 bases for V and 6 bases for J; bases not matched to a gene: 18. From germline, CDR1 is MDHEN and CDR2 SYDVKM. The CDR3 is CASSFIGRGGGSGDTQYF. The CDR3 DNA sequence: TGTGCCAGCAGTTTTATCGGTCGGGGCGGGGGTTCCGGTGATACGCAGTATTTT.

This clonotype turned up a few times. The V gene is TRBV7-2, the J gene TRBJ2-5, with a possible D match to TRBD1 (5 bases). Per the germline V gene, CDR1 is SGHTA and CDR2 is FQGNSA. The V and J ends lost 2 bases and 2 bases respectively, with 15 bases between them. The CDR3 is made up of 16 amino acids. The CDR3 reads CASSLPLQGLQETQYF. For the CDR3, the DNA is TGTGCCAGCAGCTTACCCCTCCAGGGCCTACAAGAGACCCAGTACTTC.

This clonotype was recorded at least ten times. The rearrangement joins TRBV6-4 to TRBJ2-2, with TRBD2 matching over 10 bases. The CDR3 sequence is 18 residues long. V dropped 3 bases and J dropped 3; count of bases not matched to a gene: 10. Germline loops: CDR1 MRHNA, CDR2 SNTAGT. The CDR3 is CASSEIAGGLGDTGELFF. CDR3 nucleotides: TGTGCCAGCAGTGAAATAGCGGGGGGCCTTGGTGACACCGGGGAGCTGTTTTTT.

The rearrangement links TRBV5-1 to TRBJ2-7; D gene unclear. CDR3 size: 15 residues. V was pared by 0 bases and J by 4 bases, with 14 bases between. Germline V CDR1 and CDR2: SGHRS, YFSETQ. CDR3 protein: CASSLEAQSVYEQYF. The CDR3 DNA is TGCGCCAGCAGCTTGGAGGCCCAAAGCGTTTACGAGCAGTACTTC. Full variable domain (remainder filled in from reference TRBV5-1 and TRBJ2-7): KAGVTQTPRYLIKTRGQQVTLSCSPISGHRSVSWYQQTPGQGLQFLFEYFSETQRNKGNFPGRFSGRQFSNSRSEMNVSTLELGDSALYLCASSLEAQSVYEQYFGPGTRLTVT.

This clonotype was counted at least ten times. The rearrangement uses TRBV28 and TRBJ2-5, with 9 bases identical to TRBD1. The CDR3 contains 14 residues. V trimming: 3 bases; J trimming: 4 bases; junction bases outside the gene matches: 3. Germline V CDR1 and CDR2: MDHEN, SYDVKM. CDR3 DNA: TGTGCCAGCAGTTTGGTGACAGGGGGAGAGACCCAGTACTTC. It codes for CASSLVTGGETQYF.

The chain combines TRBV28 with TRBJ2-1; 8 nucleotides agree with TRBD2. V gave up 4 bases and J gave up 8 bases; unmatched junction bases: 13. The germline V gene has CDR1 MDHEN and CDR2 SYDVKM. This CDR3 has 16 amino acids. CDR3 nucleotides: TGTGCCAGCAGTTCTGCCCCCGTGACTAGCGTTCATGAGCAGTTCTTC. This encodes CASSSAPVTSVHEQFF.

The chain has TRBV30 and TRBJ2-2, with 7 nucleotides matching TRBD1. Germline-derived CDR1 and CDR2 are GTSNPN and SVGIG (reference sequence). V shed 4 bases and J 5 bases; nucleotides not matched to a gene: 7. The CDR3 contains 14 residues. The CDR3 loop is CAWTTGDITGELFF. CDR3 bases: TGTGCCTGGACCACAGGGGACATAACCGGGGAGCTGTTTTTT.

This clonotype has more than one count but fewer than ten. This rearrangement joins TRBV7-8 to TRBJ2-5, with 8 bases aligning to TRBD1. This CDR3 has 14 amino acids. The trim removed 3 bases at V and 2 bases at J, leaving 2 bases unmatched. Germline V gene data show CDR1 as SGHVS and CDR2 as FQNEAQ. CDR3 in amino acids: CASSFGQGQETQYF. The CDR3 region has the DNA TGTGCCAGCAGCTTCGGACAGGGTCAAGAGACCCAGTACTTC.

In its sample, this clonotype was seen a few times. The V and J genes are TRBV7-3 and TRBJ1-6; 7 bases are shared with TRBD1. With V trimmed by 5 bases and J by 9 bases, 7 bases remained unmatched. Germline lookup yields CDR1 SGHTA and CDR2 FQGTGA. The CDR3 extends over 14 amino acids. This CDR3 reads CASSPTGAASPLHF. The CDR3 nucleotides are TGTGCCAGCAGCCCCACAGGGGCGGCTTCACCCCTCCACTTT.

Only a few counts were recorded for this clonotype. The J gene is TRBJ2-7, the V gene TRBV2, with 9 bases lining up with TRBD2. Germline V gene lookup returns CDR1 SNHLY and CDR2 FYNNEI. The CDR3 loop spans 14 amino acids. The J segment lost 3 bases and the V segment lost 3 bases, leaving 3 bases of the junction unmatched. The CDR3 DNA is TGTGCCAGCAGTGACTTAGCGGGAGTCTACGAGCAGTACTTC. Translation: CASSDLAGVYEQYF.

This clonotype was recorded many times. This rearrangement joins TRBV6-5 to TRBJ1-1; perhaps TRBD1 as D (5 bases). CDR1 is MNHEY and CDR2 is SVGAGI in the germline V gene. The ends were cut back, 6 bases at V and 5 bases at J, with 16 bases in the middle. The CDR3 length is 14 residues. CDR3 coding DNA: TGTGCCAGCAGCTACACTGGGGGGAATACTGAAGCTTTCTTT. The encoded protein is CASSYTGGNTEAFF.

This clonotype was seen at least ten times. The chain recombines TRBV7-2 with TRBJ2-1; D is undetermined. Trimming cost V 10 bases and J 9 bases, with 7 bases left between them. Germline values: CDR1 SGHTA, CDR2 FQGNSA. The CDR3 extends over 9 amino acids. CDR3 DNA sequence: TGTGCCACCGGTGGTGAGCAGTTCTTC. It is translated as CATGGEQFF.

The rearrangement uses TRBV20-1 and TRBJ1-4; 10 bases match TRBD1. The CDR3 length is 15 residues. J was trimmed by 8 bases and V by 3 bases; bases with no gene match: 9. In germline, CDR1 is DFQATT, CDR2 SNEGSKA (reference sequence). The CDR3 is CSARGRQGAREKLFF. CDR3 DNA sequence: TGCAGTGCTAGGGGCCGACAGGGGGCAAGAGAAAAACTGTTTTTT.

V gene TRBV11-2 combines with J gene TRBJ2-7, with 7 positions matching TRBD1. CDR1 is SGHAT, CDR2 FQNNGV, per germline. The junction had 6 bases not matched to a gene; V was cut back by 4 bases and J by 3 bases. This CDR3 is 14 amino acids long. CDR3 residues: CASSSGQSNYEQYF. The CDR3 DNA sequence: TGTGCCAGCAGCTCGGGACAGTCCAACTACGAGCAGTACTTC.

This clonotype appeared many times. The V call is TRBV12-3 or TRBV12-4, the J call TRBJ2-3; 9 positions match TRBD1. The V segment lost 7 bases and the J segment 2 bases; nucleotides outside the gene matches: 4. The CDR3 runs to 14 residues. CDR3: CASTGQGNTDTQYF. The CDR3 DNA reads as TGTGCCAGCACGGGACAGGGAAACACAGATACGCAGTATTTT.

The genes are TRBV4-3 and TRBJ1-2; 7 positions agree with TRBD1. V trimming: 4 bases; J trimming: 7 bases; junction bases outside the gene matches: 9. CDR1 is LGHNA, CDR2 YSLEER, per germline. CDR3 length equals 14 residues. CDR3 in amino acids: CASSLHQGVGGYTF. The CDR3 nucleotides are TGCGCCAGCAGCCTACATCAGGGGGTCGGTGGCTACACCTTC.

V is TRBV2 and J is TRBJ1-1; maybe TRBD1 (5 bases). The V gene's germline CDR1 is SNHLY and CDR2 FYNNEI. V lost 7 bases, J lost 9 bases, and 12 bases lay in between. The CDR3 length is 11 residues. CDR3: CASMVGDQAFF. The CDR3 nucleotides are TGTGCCAGCATGGTAGGGGACCAAGCTTTCTTT.